The 20 T cell receptor beta chains below come from one sample, sequenced in a study of cytomegalovirus exposure and HLA in healthy donors. PCR used 60 Vbeta primers and 13 Jbeta primers. Clones were read by immunoSEQ multiplex PCR, and TCRdb kept only the in-frame ones, dropping some. The sample contains about 150,000 clones, about 80% of which appear only once. Sequencing was carried out using PBMCs. The receptors were sampled from a man aged 35 to 55 in good health and CMV-seronegative.

The genes are TRBV6-5 and TRBJ2-1; 12 bases fit TRBD1. The CDR3 has 16 residues. V trimming: 2 bases; J trimming: 7 bases; junction bases outside the gene matches: 6. Germline CDR1 MNHEY, CDR2 SVGAGI. The CDR3: CASSYGTGGGWNEQFF. In nucleotides, the CDR3 is TGTGCCAGCAGTTACGGGACAGGGGGCGGGTGGAATGAGCAGTTCTTC.

As regards this clone: At one end the junction does not follow the germline gene, possibly because of a read error. The chain carries TRBV7-9 and TRBJ1-4, with D possibly TRBD1 on 5 matching bases. The germline CDR1 and CDR2 sequences are SEHNR and FQNEAQ (reference sequence). The CDR3 covers 16 residues. The CDR3 DNA reads as TGTTCCAGCAGCCCAGGGCAGACCTCAACTAATGAAAAACTGTTTTTT. It yields the protein CSSSPGQTSTNEKLFF.

J is TRBJ1-4 and V is TRBV5-1; maybe TRBD1 (6 bases). CDR1 is SGHRS, CDR2 YFSETQ, per germline. The CDR3 spans 15 residues. The V gene lost 4 bases and the J gene lost 8 bases, with 18 bases spanning the gap. CDR3 nucleotide sequence: TGCGCCAGCAGCCTGCAAATTGACAGGTCGGAAAAACTGTTTTTT. Its protein product is CASSLQIDRSEKLFF.

This rearrangement joins TRBV2 to TRBJ2-7; TRBD1 matches at 10 bases. V gave up 7 bases and J gave up 2 bases; unmatched junction bases: 8. CDR1 is SNHLY, CDR2 FYNNEI, per germline. This CDR3 is 15 amino acids long. The CDR3 spells CASKPGTGDAYEQYF. DNA for the CDR3: TGTGCCAGCAAACCGGGGACAGGGGACGCCTACGAGCAGTACTTC.

The V gene is TRBV2, the J gene TRBJ1-1, with 9 bases matching TRBD1. The ends lost 8 bases at V and 1 base at J; junction bases unmatched: 2. Germline V gene sequence: CDR1 SNHLY, CDR2 FYNNEI. This CDR3 comprises 13 residues. The chain's CDR3 is CASWGQGNTEAFF. The CDR3 coding sequence is TGTGCCAGCTGGGGACAGGGGAACACTGAAGCTTTCTTT.

This clone was seen only a few times. The V call is TRBV7-9, the J call TRBJ2-7, with 13 bases aligning to TRBD2. CDR1 is SEHNR and CDR2 is FQNEAQ in the germline V gene (reference sequence). The CDR3 runs to 16 residues. Germline trimming cut 5 bases from V and 0 bases from J; bases unmatched to any gene: 4. The CDR3 bases are TGTGCCAGCAGCCCCTGGACTAGCGGGAGCTCCTACGAGCAGTACTTC. This codes for CASSPWTSGSSYEQYF.

The chain is built from TRBV5-1 and TRBJ2-3; TRBD2 matches at 10 bases. This CDR3 is 18 amino acids long. Germline V gives CDR1 SGHRS, CDR2 YFSETQ. J lost 0 bases, V lost 4 bases, and 11 bases had no gene match. CDR3 amino acids: CASSPLAGASPSTDTQYF. CDR3 in DNA: TGCGCCAGCAGCCCCCTAGCGGGAGCGTCCCCTAGCACAGATACGCAGTATTTT. Full variable domain (outside the CDR3, taken from reference TRBV5-1 and TRBJ2-3): KAGVTQTPRYLIKTRGQQVTLSCSPISGHRSVSWYQQTPGQGLQFLFEYFSETQRNKGNFPGRFSGRQFSNSRSEMNVSTLELGDSALYLCASSPLAGASPSTDTQYFGPGTRLTVL.

V usage is TRBV5-1 and J usage is TRBJ1-2; D is ambiguous. V was shortened by 0 bases and J by 4 bases, with 16 bases between the two germline ends. The length of the CDR3 is 16 residues. Per germline, CDR1 SGHRS and CDR2 YFSETQ. The CDR3 is CASSLGAGLSLYGYTF. DNA of the CDR3: TGCGCCAGCAGCTTGGGGGCAGGCCTTTCCCTCTATGGCTACACCTTC.

This chain links TRBV7-9 with TRBJ2-3; 7 bases map to TRBD1. Trimming took 5 bases from V and 6 from J; bases not matched to a gene: 8. Germline CDR1 SEHNR, CDR2 FQNEAQ (reference sequence). The CDR3 extends over 14 amino acids. The CDR3: CASSVDRVGDTQYF. DNA of the CDR3: TGTGCCAGCAGCGTAGACAGGGTTGGGGATACGCAGTATTTT. Based on the CDR3 plus reference TRBV7-9 and TRBJ2-3, the full variable domain is DTGVSQNPRHKITKRGQNVTFRCDPISEHNRLYWYRQTLGQGPEFLTYFQNEAQLEKSRLLSDRFSAERPKGSFSTLEIQRTEQGDSAMYLCASSVDRVGDTQYFGPGTRLTVL.

The chain uses TRBV21-1 and TRBJ2-7; TRBD2, as called in the table, went unchecked against the DNA. TRBV21-1 is reported as a pseudogene. The CDR3 has 19 amino acids. The CDR3 loop reads CASSKVKTPRLAGVGEQYV. The CDR3 coding sequence is TGTGCCAGCAGCAAAGTTAAAACCCCGCGACTAGCGGGAGTGGGTGAGCAGTACGTC.

V is TRBV5-1 and J is TRBJ1-2; the match to TRBD1 covers 10 bases. CDR1 and CDR2 (germline): SGHRS, YFSETQ. The CDR3 has 14 residues. J gave up 6 bases and V 0 bases, and 2 bases lay outside the gene matches. Here the CDR3 reads CASSLVGTGDGYTF. For the CDR3, the DNA is TGCGCCAGCAGCTTGGTTGGGACAGGGGATGGCTACACCTTC.

The sample holds a few counts of this clone. The chain recombines TRBV18 with TRBJ2-7, with 8 nucleotides matching TRBD2. The CDR3 runs 15 residues. The ends lost 2 bases at V and 2 bases at J; junction bases unmatched: 5. Germline V gives CDR1 KGHSH, CDR2 LQKENI. CDR3 residues: CASSPWAAGAYEQYF. CDR3 DNA: TGTGCCAGCTCACCATGGGCAGCGGGGGCCTACGAGCAGTACTTC. Drawing the rest from reference TRBV18 and TRBJ2-7, the complete variable domain is NAGVMQNPRHLVRRRGQEARLRCSPMKGHSHVYWYRQLPEEGLKFMVYLQKENIIDESGMPKERFSAEFPKEGPSILRIQQVVRGDSAAYFCASSPWAAGAYEQYFGPGTRLTVT.

Only a few counts were recorded for this clone. V gene TRBV6-1 combines with J gene TRBJ1-1; unclear D gene. The CDR3 runs to 14 residues. V was clipped by 6 bases and J by 0 bases, with 11 bases between them. Germline V lookup: CDR1 MNHNS, CDR2 SASEGT. The CDR3 reads CASSFSSMNTEAFF. DNA of the CDR3: TGTGCCAGCAGCTTTAGCAGCATGAACACTGAAGCTTTCTTT.

The chain has TRBV28 and TRBJ1-5, with D possibly TRBD1 on 5 matching bases. The CDR3 is 13 amino acids. CDR1 and CDR2 (germline): MDHEN, SYDVKM. Trimming left V 6 bases short and J 5 bases short, with 11 bases between. CDR3 loop: CASRGDIDQPQHF. Here the CDR3 DNA reads TGTGCCAGCAGAGGGGATATTGATCAGCCCCAGCATTTT.

The chain recombines TRBV6-5 with TRBJ1-2, with 7 nucleotides matching TRBD1. Germline V gives CDR1 MNHEY, CDR2 SVGAGI. The CDR3 runs to 13 residues. V dropped 7 bases and J dropped 6; count of bases not matched to a gene: 8. DNA for the CDR3: TGTGCCAGCACGGTAGGAACAGGGGATGGCTACACCTTC. Its translation: CASTVGTGDGYTF.

The J gene is TRBJ2-7, the V gene TRBV6-1; tentative D call: TRBD2 (6 bases). V lost 2 bases and J lost 0, with 14 bases in between. The CDR3 covers 16 residues. Germline CDR1 and CDR2: MNHNS and SASEGT. The CDR3 is CASSEWNGGSSYEQYF. The CDR3 nucleotides are TGTGCCAGCAGTGAATGGAACGGGGGAAGCTCCTACGAGCAGTACTTC.

This rearrangement joins TRBV7-3 to TRBJ1-1; D is possibly TRBD1 (6 bases). This CDR3 is built from 14 residues. The V end was cut by 5 bases, the J end by 1 base, with 11 bases between. CDR1 and CDR2 (germline): SGHTA, FQGTGA. The CDR3 coding sequence is TGTGCCAGCAGCCCCCCGGGACAGAACACTGAAGCTTTCTTT. This codes for CASSPPGQNTEAFF.

This chain links TRBV7-2 with TRBJ1-3, with D uncertain. Germline CDR1 and CDR2: SGHTA and FQGNSA. V lost 1 base, J lost 4 bases, and 11 bases lay in between. The CDR3 runs 15 residues. In nucleotides, the CDR3 is TGTGCCAGCAGCTTAGTGGCGGGAGGCGGAAACACCATATATTTT. Translated, it gives CASSLVAGGGNTIYF.

V is TRBV4-1 and J is TRBJ2-5, with 8 bases that match TRBD2. The J call may be mistaken, given a closer DNA end match to TRBJ2-7. The CDR3 length is 15 residues. Germline assignment: CDR1 MGHRA and CDR2 YSYEKL. CDR3 sequence (DNA): TGCGCCAGCAGCCAGGCCGGGACTAGGGAATACGAGCAGTACTTC. Protein sequence: CASSQAGTREYEQYF.

Concerning this clone: Lacking the conserved final phenylalanine or tryptophan, this CDR3 likely reflects a read error. The DNA is left out, because the CDR3 cannot be placed on it with certainty; the CDR3 is given as TCRdb lists it. The chain links TRBV2 to TRBJ2-7; the table's D gene call, TRBD1, was not cross checked with the DNA. The CDR3 length equals 9 residues, ends included. From germline, CDR1 is SNHLY and CDR2 FYNNEI. This CDR3 reads CASSPPDRL.